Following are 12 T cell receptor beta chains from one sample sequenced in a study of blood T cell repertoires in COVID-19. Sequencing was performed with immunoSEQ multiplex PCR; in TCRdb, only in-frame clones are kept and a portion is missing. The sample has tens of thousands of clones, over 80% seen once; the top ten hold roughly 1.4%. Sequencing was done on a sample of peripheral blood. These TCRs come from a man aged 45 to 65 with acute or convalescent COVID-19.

CDR3 residues: CASSGRTGVSNQPQHF. The CDR3 DNA reads as TGTGCCAGCAGTGGGCGGACAGGGGTTAGCAATCAGCCCCAGCATTTT. The V and J genes are TRBV6-6 and TRBJ1-5, with 9 bases that match TRBD1. V was pared by 5 bases and J by 0 bases, with 5 bases of the junction left unmatched. Germline V gene data show CDR1 as MNHNY and CDR2 as SVGAGI (reference sequence). CDR3 length: 16 residues.

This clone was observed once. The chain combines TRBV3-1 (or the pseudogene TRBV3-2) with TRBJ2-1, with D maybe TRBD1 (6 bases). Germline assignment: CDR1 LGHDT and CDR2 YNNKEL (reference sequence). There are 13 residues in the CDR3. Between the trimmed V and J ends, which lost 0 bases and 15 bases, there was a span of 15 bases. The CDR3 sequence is CASSQDGGRELFF. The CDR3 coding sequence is TGTGCCAGCAGCCAAGATGGGGGCAGGGAATTGTTCTTC.

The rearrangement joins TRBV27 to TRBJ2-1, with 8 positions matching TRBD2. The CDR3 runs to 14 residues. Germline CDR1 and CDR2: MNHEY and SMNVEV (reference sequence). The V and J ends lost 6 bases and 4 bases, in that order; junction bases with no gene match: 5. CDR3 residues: CASRRSGVYNEQFF. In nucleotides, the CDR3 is TGTGCCAGCAGACGTAGCGGGGTTTACAATGAGCAGTTCTTC.

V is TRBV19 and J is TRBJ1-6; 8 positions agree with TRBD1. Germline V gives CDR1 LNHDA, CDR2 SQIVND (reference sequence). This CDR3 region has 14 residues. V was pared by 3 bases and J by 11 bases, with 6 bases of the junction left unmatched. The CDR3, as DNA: TGTGCCAGTAGTATCAAGGACAGGGTAACACCCCTCCACTTT. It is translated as CASSIKDRVTPLHF.

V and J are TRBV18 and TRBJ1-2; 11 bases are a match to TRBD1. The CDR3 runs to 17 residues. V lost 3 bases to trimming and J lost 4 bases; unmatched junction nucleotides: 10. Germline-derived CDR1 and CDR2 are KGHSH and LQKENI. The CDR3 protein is CASSPKVGTGGSYGYTF. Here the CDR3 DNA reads TGTGCCAGCTCACCGAAAGTTGGGACAGGGGGATCCTATGGCTACACCTTC.

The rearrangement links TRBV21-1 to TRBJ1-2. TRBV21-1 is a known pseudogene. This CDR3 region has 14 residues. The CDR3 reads CASSKATGGAGYTF. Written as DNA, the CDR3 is TGTGCCAGCAGCAAAGCAACGGGGGGGGCTGGCTACACCTTC.

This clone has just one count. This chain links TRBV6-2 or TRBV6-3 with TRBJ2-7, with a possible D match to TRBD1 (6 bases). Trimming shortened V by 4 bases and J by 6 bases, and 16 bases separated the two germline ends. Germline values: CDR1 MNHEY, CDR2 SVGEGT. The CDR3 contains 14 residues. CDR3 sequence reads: CASSLTGEEGEQYF. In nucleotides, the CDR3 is TGTGCCAGCAGTTTGACAGGAGAAGAGGGCGAGCAGTACTTC.

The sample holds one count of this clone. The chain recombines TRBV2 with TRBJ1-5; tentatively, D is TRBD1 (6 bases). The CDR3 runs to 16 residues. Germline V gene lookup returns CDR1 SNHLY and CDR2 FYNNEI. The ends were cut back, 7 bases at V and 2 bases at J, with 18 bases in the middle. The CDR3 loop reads CASTKLGGGGNQPQHF. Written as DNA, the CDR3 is TGTGCCAGCACCAAACTAGGGGGTGGGGGCAATCAGCCCCAGCATTTT.

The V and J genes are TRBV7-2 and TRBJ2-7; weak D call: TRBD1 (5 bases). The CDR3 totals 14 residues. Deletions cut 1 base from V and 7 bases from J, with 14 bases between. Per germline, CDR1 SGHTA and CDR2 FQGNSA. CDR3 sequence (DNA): TGTGCCAGCAGCTTAGGGGGCACAAGCGTTGAGCAGTACTTC. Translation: CASSLGGTSVEQYF.

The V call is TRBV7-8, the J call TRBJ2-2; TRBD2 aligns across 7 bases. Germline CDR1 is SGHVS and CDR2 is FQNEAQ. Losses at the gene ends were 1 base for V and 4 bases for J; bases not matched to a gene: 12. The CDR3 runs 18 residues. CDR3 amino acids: CASSLVPALSSGTGELFF. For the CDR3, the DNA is TGTGCCAGCAGCTTAGTCCCCGCTCTCTCTAGCGGCACCGGGGAGCTGTTTTTT.

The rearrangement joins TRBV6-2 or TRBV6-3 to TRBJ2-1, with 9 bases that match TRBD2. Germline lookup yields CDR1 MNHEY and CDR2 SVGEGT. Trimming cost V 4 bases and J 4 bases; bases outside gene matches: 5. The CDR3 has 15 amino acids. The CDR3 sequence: CASSSLAGIYNEQFF. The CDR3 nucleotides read TGTGCCAGCAGTTCCCTAGCGGGGATTTACAATGAGCAGTTCTTC.

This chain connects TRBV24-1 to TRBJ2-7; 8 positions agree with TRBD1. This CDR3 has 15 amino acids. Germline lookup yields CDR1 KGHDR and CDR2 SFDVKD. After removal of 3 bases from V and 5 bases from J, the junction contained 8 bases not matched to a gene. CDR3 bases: TGTGCCACCAGTGATCCCCGGACAGGGAACAACGAGCAGTACTTC. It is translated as CATSDPRTGNNEQYF.